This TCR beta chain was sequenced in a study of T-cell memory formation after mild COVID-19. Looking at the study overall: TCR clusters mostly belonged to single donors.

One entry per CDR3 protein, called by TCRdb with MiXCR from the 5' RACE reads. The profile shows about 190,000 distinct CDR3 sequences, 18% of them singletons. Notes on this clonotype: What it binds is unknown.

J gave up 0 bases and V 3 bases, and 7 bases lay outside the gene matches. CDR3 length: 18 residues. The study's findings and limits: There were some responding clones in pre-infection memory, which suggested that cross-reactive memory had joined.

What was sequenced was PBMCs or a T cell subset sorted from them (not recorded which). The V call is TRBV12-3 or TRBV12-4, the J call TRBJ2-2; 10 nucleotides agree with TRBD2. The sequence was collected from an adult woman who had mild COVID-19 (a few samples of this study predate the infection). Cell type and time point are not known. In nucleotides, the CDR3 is TGTGCCAGCAGTTTCTCTCGGCTAGCGGGAGCGAACACCGGGGAGCTGTTTTTT. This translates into CASSFSRLAGANTGELFF.